The present TCR beta chain was sequenced within a study of identical twins. CDR3 length: 15 amino acids. Looked up from germline, CDR1 is SNHLY and CDR2 is FYNNEI. V trimming: 6 bases; J trimming: 5 bases; junction bases outside the gene matches: 8. Via MiXCR, TCRdb re-called the 5' RACE reads, giving one row per CDR3 protein. The sample holds 450,000 to 650,000 distinct CDR3 sequences, roughly 15% seen once. This clonotype turned up a few times. This same sample was also taken into another study, of yellow fever vaccine responses in identical twins.

The TCR originated in a woman aged 18-35 years in good health. The sample comprised CD4+ T cells sorted from blood. The chain uses TRBV2 and TRBJ2-1; 9 nucleotides line up with TRBD1. The CDR3 region is CASRTYRGPDNEQFF. The CDR3 DNA is TGTGCCAGCAGGACTTACAGGGGGCCCGACAATGAGCAGTTCTTC.